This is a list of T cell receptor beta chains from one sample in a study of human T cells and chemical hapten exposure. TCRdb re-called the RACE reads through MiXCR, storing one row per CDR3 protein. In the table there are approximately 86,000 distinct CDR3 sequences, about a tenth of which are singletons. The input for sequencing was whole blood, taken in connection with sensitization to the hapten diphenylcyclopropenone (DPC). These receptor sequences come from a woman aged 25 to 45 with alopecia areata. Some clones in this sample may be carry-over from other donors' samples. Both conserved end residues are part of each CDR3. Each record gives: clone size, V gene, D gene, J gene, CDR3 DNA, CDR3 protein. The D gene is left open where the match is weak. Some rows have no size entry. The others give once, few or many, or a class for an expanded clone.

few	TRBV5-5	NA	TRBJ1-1	TGTGCCAGCAGCTTGGGGACAGCACCGAACACTGAAGCTTTCTTT	CASSLGTAPNTEAFF
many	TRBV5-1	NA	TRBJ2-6	TGCGCCAGCAGCTTGGGCCCGAACTCTGGGGCCAACGTCCTGACTTTC	CASSLGPNSGANVLTF
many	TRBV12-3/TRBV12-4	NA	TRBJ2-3	TGTGCCAGCAGTTTGGATGGACAGAGCACAGATACGCAGTATTTT	CASSLDGQSTDTQYF
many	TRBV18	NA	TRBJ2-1	TGTGCCAGCTCACCGCGACTAGTGGCGGACAATGAGCAGTTCTTC	CASSPRLVADNEQFF
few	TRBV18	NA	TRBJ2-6	TGTGCCAGCTCACCAGGTCAGGTCTCTGGGGCCAACGTCCTGACTTTC	CASSPGQVSGANVLTF
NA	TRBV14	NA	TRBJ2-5	TGTGCCAGCAGCCAATGGCAAATTTGGGGGAAGGAAAAGACCCAGTACTTC	CASSQWQIWGKEKTQYF
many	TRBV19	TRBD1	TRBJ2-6	TGTGCTACCACCAGGGGGCAGCTCTCTGGGGCCAACGTCCTGACTTTC	CATTRGQLSGANVLTF
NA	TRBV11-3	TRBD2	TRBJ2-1	TGTGCCAGCAGCCACCGACTAGCGGGGGGCTGGAATGAGCAGTTCTTC	CASSHRLAGGWNEQFF
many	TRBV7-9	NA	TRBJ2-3	TGTGCCAGCGAGAGGACACAAGTCACAGATACGCAGTATTTT	CASERTQVTDTQYF
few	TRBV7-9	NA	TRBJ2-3	TGTGCCAGCAGCTCCGCTTTAGATACGCAGTATTTT	CASSSALDTQYF
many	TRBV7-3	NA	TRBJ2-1	TGTGCCAGCAGCTCTGGTTACGATGAGCAGTTCTTC	CASSSGYDEQFF
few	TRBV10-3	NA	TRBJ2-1	TGTGCCATCATGGCGGGAAACAATGAGCAGTTCTTC	CAIMAGNNEQFF
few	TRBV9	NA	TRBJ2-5	TGTGCCAGCAGCCCCAACGGGTTCCAAGAGACCCAGTACTTC	CASSPNGFQETQYF
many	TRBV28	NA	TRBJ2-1	TGTGCCAGCAGTCCTAGTTTGAGGGGCGGGTTCTTC	CASSPSLRGGFF
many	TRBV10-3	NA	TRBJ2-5	TGTGCCATCAGTGATATAGGGGATAACCAAGAGACCCAGTACTTC	CAISDIGDNQETQYF
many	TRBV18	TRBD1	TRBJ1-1	TGTGCCAGCTCGCCCCACAGGGGGCTCACTGAAGCTTTCTTT	CASSPHRGLTEAFF
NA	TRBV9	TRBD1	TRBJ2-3	TGTGCCAGCACCCCTGCACGACAGGGGATACGAGATACGCAGTATTTT	CASTPARQGIRDTQYF
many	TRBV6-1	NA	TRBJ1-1	TGTGCCAGCAGTGAGGGTTTAGGGGCACGCACTGAAGCTTTCTTT	CASSEGLGARTEAFF
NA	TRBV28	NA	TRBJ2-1	TGTGCCAGCAGTTTACTCCCTATTACGAATGAGCAGTTCTTC	CASSLLPITNEQFF
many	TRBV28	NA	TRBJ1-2	TGTGCCAGCAGTTTAGTCAACTATGGCTACACCTTC	CASSLVNYGYTF
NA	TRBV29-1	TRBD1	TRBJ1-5	TGCAGCGTTACAGGGGGATTCGATCAGCCCCAGCATTTT	CSVTGGFDQPQHF
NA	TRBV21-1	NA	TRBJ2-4	TGTGCCAGCACCCAAGCGGGGACCGGGACTAGCAACATTCAGTACTTC	CASTQAGTGTSNIQYF
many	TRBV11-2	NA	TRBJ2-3	TGTGCCAGCAGCTTATTCAGCGTTGATACGCAGTATTTT	CASSLFSVDTQYF
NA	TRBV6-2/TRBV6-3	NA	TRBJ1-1	TGTGCCAGCAGTTACTCGTTGGGGGCTGAAGCTTTCTTT	CASSYSLGAEAFF
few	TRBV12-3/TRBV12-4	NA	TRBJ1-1	TGTGCCAGCAGTTTAGATCCGGGGATAGGCACTGAAGCTTTCTTT	CASSLDPGIGTEAFF
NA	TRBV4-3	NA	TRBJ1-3	TGCGCCAGCAGCCAAGGCACAGGGTTCGGAAACACCATATATTTT	CASSQGTGFGNTIYF
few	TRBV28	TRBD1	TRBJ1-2	TGTGCCAGCAGTAAAGGGACAGTTCCTGTGATGTACGGCTACACCTTC	CASSKGTVPVMYGYTF
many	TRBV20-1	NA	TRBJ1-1	TGCAGTGCCCCCCCGGGGATGGAAGCTTTCTTT	CSAPPGMEAFF
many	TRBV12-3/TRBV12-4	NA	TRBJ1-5	TGTGCCAGCACCCCTCAGGGATCTATCGGGCAGCCCCAGCATTTT	CASTPQGSIGQPQHF
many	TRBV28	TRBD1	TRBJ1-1	TGTGCCAGCAGTTTACCGACAGGGGGAGAGGCTGAAGCTTTCTTT	CASSLPTGGEAEAFF
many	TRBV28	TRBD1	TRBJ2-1	TGTGCCAGCAGACCCCCTCGGACAGGGTGGAATGAGCAGTTCTTC	CASRPPRTGWNEQFF
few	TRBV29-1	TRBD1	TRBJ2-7	TGCAGCGTTGGCCGGGACAGGGGATACGAGCAGTACTTC	CSVGRDRGYEQYF